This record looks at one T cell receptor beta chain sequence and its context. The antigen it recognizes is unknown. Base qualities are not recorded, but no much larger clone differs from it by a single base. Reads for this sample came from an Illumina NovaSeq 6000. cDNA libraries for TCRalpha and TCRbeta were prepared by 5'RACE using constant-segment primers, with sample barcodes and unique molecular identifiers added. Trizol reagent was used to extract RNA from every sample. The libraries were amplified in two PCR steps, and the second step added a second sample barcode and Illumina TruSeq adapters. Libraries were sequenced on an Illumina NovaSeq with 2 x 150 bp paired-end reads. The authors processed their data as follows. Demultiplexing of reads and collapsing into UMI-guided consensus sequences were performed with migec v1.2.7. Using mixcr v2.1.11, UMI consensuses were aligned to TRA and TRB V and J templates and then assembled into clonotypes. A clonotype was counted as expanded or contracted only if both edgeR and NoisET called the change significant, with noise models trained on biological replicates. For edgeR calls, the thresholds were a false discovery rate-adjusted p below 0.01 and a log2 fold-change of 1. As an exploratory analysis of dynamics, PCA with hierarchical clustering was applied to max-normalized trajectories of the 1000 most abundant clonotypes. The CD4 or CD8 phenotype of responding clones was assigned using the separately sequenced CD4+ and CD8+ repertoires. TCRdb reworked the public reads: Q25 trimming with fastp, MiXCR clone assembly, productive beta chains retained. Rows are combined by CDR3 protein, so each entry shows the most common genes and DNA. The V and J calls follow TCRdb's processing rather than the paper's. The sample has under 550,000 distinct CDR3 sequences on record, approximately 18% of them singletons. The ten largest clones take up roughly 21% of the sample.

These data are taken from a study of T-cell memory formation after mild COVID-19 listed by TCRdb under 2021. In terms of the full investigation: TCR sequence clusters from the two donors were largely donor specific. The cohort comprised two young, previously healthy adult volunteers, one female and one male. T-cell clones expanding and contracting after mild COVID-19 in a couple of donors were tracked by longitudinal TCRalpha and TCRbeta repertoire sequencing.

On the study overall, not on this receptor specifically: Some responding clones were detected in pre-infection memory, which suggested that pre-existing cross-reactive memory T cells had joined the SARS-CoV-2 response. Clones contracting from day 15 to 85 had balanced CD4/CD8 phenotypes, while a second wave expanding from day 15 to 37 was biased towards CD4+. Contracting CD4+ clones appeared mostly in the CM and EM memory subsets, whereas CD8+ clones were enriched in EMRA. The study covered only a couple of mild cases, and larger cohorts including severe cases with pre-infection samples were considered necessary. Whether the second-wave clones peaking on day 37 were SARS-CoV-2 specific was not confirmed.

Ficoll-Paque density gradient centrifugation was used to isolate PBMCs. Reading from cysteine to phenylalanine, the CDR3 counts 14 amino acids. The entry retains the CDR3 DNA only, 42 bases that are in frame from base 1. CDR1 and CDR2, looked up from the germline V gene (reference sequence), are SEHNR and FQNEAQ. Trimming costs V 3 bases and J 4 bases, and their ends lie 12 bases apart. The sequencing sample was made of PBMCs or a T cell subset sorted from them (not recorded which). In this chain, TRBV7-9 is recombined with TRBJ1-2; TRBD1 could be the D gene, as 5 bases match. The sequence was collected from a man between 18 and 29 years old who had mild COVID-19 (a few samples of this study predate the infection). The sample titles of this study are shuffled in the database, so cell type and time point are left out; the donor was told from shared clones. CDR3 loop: CASSFSGTSYGYTF. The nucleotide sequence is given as TGTGCCAGCAGCTTCTCCGGGACCTCCTATGGCTACACCTTC.